Listed below are T cell receptor beta chains from one sample, sequenced in a study of blood T cell repertoires in COVID-19. Generated by immunoSEQ multiplex PCR, the TCRdb table keeps only in-frame clones and is missing some. The sample has tens of thousands of clones; 86% are singletons. Material: peripheral blood. The receptors stem from a man in his fifties or sixties with acute or convalescent COVID-19. Both conserved end residues are part of each CDR3. Fields, in order: clone size, D gene, J gene, V gene, CDR3 DNA, CDR3 protein. A D gene is named only where the DNA matches it firmly. Where a row states a size, it is once, few, many or the class of an expanded clone; other rows omit it.

>-|-|TRBJ2-3|TRBV11-2
TGTGCCAGCAGGAGGGGTGGAGGGAGCCTTCCAATTAGCACAGATACGCAGTATTTT
CASRRGGGSLPISTDTQYF
>-|TRBD2|TRBJ2-1|TRBV7-9
TGTGCCAGCAGCTTAGTGGCTAGCGGAACCAGCTCCTACAATGAGCAGTTCTTC
CASSLVASGTSSYNEQFF
>-|-|TRBJ1-2|TRBV28
TGTGCCAGCAGTTTGGGGGGGCGGGTCTATGGCTACACCTTC
CASSLGGRVYGYTF
>-|TRBD2|TRBJ2-5|TRBV11-2
TGTGCCAGCAGCTTATTTCGCGGGGGGGTAGTCGAGGAGACCCAGTACTTC
CASSLFRGGVVEETQYF
>-|TRBD1|TRBJ1-5|TRBV5-5
TGTGCCAGCAGCGCCTTGACAGGGGAAAATCAGCCCCAGCATTTT
CASSALTGENQPQHF
>once|TRBD2|TRBJ2-1|TRBV30
TGTGCCTGGAGTGCGGGACTAGCGGGCGAGCAGTTCTTC
CAWSAGLAGEQFF
>-|TRBD1|TRBJ1-2|TRBV7-2
TGTGCCAGCAGGGAACAGGGGAGCTATGGCTACACCTTC
CASREQGSYGYTF
>-|-|TRBJ1-5|TRBV6-2/TRBV6-3
TGTGCCAGCAGTTACCCGGGGGAGGGTGGTCGCAATCAGCCCCAGCATTTT
CASSYPGEGGRNQPQHF
>-|-|TRBJ1-2|TRBV6-2/TRBV6-3
TGTGCCAGCAGTTATCAAGAGGGAGGCTACACCTTC
CASSYQEGGYTF
>once|TRBD1|TRBJ2-3|TRBV5-1
TGCGCCAGCAGCCCTACCGGGACAGGGGTTCTTGTTTGGTATTTT
CASSPTGTGVLVWYF
>-|-|TRBJ1-2|TRBV19
TGTGCCAGTAGGCCACAGGGTCGTATTGCTAACTATGGCTACACCTTC
CASRPQGRIANYGYTF
>-|TRBD1|TRBJ2-2|TRBV11-2
TGTGCCAGCAGCCGTCCGGGACAGGATATCACCGGGGAGCTGTTTTTT
CASSRPGQDITGELFF
>few|-|TRBJ2-2|TRBV27
TGTGCCAGCAGCATCCCCGGAGCGAACACCGGGGAGCTGTTTTTT
CASSIPGANTGELFF
>-|TRBD1|TRBJ2-5|TRBV13
TGTGCCAGCAGTAAGACAGGGGTCCAAGAGACCCAGTACTTC
CASSKTGVQETQYF
>-|-|TRBJ1-6|TRBV30
TGTGCCTGGACTCGTGAGGCAGCTAATTCACCCCTCCACTTT
CAWTREAANSPLHF
>-|-|TRBJ1-5|TRBV2
TGTGCCAGCTCTTCTTCTGGCAATCAGCCCCAGCATTTT
CASSSSGNQPQHF
>-|-|TRBJ1-1|TRBV5-4
TGTGCCAGCAGCCCTAACAGGGCTATGAACACTGAAGCTTTCTTT
CASSPNRAMNTEAFF
>-|TRBD1|TRBJ1-1|TRBV10-3
TGTGCCATCACCAGGGACAGGGGAAACACTGAAGCTTTCTTT
CAITRDRGNTEAFF
>-|-|TRBJ2-1|TRBV4-1
TGCGCCAGCAGCCAAGAAGCCGACTGGCTCAATGAGCAGTTCTTC
CASSQEADWLNEQFF
>once|TRBD1|TRBJ1-2|TRBV2
TGTGCCAGCAGTCCTACAGGGGGCCATAACTATGGCTACACCTTC
CASSPTGGHNYGYTF
>-|TRBD2|TRBJ2-6|TRBV6-2/TRBV6-3
TGTGCCAGCAGCCCAGCCGCTAGACTAGCGGGAGGTACCGGGGCCAACGTCCTGACTTTC
CASSPAARLAGGTGANVLTF
>-|-|TRBJ2-3|TRBV3-1/TRBV3-2
TGTGCCAGCAGCCAGGGCAGAGGCACAGATACGCAGTATTTT
CASSQGRGTDTQYF
>-|-|TRBJ2-2|TRBV3-1/TRBV3-2
TGTGCCAGCAGCCAAGATCAACTGAGGAACACCGGGGAGCTGTTTTTT
CASSQDQLRNTGELFF
>-|-|TRBJ1-2|TRBV3-1/TRBV3-2
TGTGCCAGCAGCCAAAGGGGGGGCTATGGCTACACCTTC
CASSQRGGYGYTF
>-|-|TRBJ2-3|TRBV15
TGTGCCACCAGCAGAGACGCCCTTGCGCGTGATACGCAGTATTTT
CATSRDALARDTQYF
>-|TRBD1|TRBJ1-3|TRBV7-2
TGTGCCAGCAGCTTACCACAGGGGGTCAGAAACACCATATATTTT
CASSLPQGVRNTIYF
>-|-|TRBJ1-6|TRBV9
TGTGCCAGCAGACCAGACAACTCCTATAATTCACCCCTCCACTTT
CASRPDNSYNSPLHF